A single sample is the source of the 20 T cell receptor beta chains below, sequenced in a study of T cells expressing NK-cell markers. TCRdb reprocessed the 5' RACE reads, with one entry per CDR3 protein and no DNA. This repertoire includes 120,000 to 150,000 distinct CDR3 sequences. Sequenced input: blood T cells: a sorted CD56 or NKG2C T cell subset, CD4+ or CD8+ T cells, or bulk PBMC T cells (not recorded which). Source of these receptors: a man aged 18 to 29 in good health.

V usage is TRBV30 and J usage is TRBJ2-7; the TCRdb D gene call, TRBD2, has no DNA to confirm it. The CDR3 contains 13 residues. In germline, CDR1 is GTSNPN, CDR2 SVGIG (reference sequence). CDR3 amino acids: CASGASGTYEQYF.

J is TRBJ2-1 and V is TRBV18. Per germline, CDR1 KGHSH and CDR2 LQKENI. The CDR3 is made up of 14 amino acids. CDR3 protein: CASSPPEYYNEQFF.

This sequence joins TRBV7-8 and TRBJ1-5. CDR1 is SGHVS, CDR2 FQNEAQ, per germline. The CDR3 loop spans 15 amino acids. The CDR3 is CASSLEVGGNQPQHF. Full variable domain (rest looked up from reference TRBV7-8 and TRBJ1-5): GAGVSQSPRYKVAKRGQDVALRCDPISGHVSLFWYQQALGQGPEFLTYFQNEAQLDKSGLPSDRFFAERPEGSVSTLKIQRTQQEDSAVYLCASSLEVGGNQPQHFGDGTRLSIL.

The J gene is TRBJ1-5, the V gene TRBV7-9; with no DNA, the TCRdb D assignment of TRBD1 cannot be verified. CDR1 SEHNR and CDR2 FQNEAQ come from the germline V gene (reference sequence). This CDR3 has 15 amino acids. The CDR3 region is CASSPMGGSRQPQHF.

J is TRBJ2-1 and V is TRBV7-8; without DNA, the TCRdb call of TRBD1 cannot be checked. Germline CDR1 reads SGHVS; CDR2 reads FQNEAQ. CDR3 size: 15 residues. The CDR3 loop reads CASSFPGQGYNEQFF.

The rearrangement links TRBV19 to TRBJ1-1. Germline assignment: CDR1 LNHDA and CDR2 SQIVND (reference sequence). This CDR3 region has 12 residues. CDR3 region: CASSISYAEAFF. Full variable domain (outside the CDR3, taken from reference TRBV19 and TRBJ1-1): DGGITQSPKYLFRKEGQNVTLSCEQNLNHDAMYWYRQDPGQGLRLIYYSQIVNDFQKGDIAEGYSVSREKKESFPLTVTSAQKNPTAFYLCASSISYAEAFFGQGTRLTVV.

The V gene is TRBV20-1, the J gene TRBJ2-7; TCRdb selects TRBD1, and the lack of DNA leaves this call unchecked. Germline values: CDR1 DFQATT, CDR2 SNEGSKA (reference sequence). The CDR3 spans 14 residues. CDR3 amino acids: CSVPGTSDSYEQYF.

CDR3 amino acids: CATQPRLTDTQYF. V usage is TRBV3-1 and J usage is TRBJ2-3. Germline CDR1 is LGHDT and CDR2 is YNNKEL (reference sequence). There are 13 residues in the CDR3.

The chain recombines TRBV7-6 with TRBJ2-1. There are 12 residues in the CDR3. The germline gives CDR1 SGHVS, CDR2 FNYEAQ. CDR3 amino acids: CASNSNHNEQFF. The entire variable domain, with the rest obtained from reference TRBV7-6 and TRBJ2-1, is as follows: GAGVSQSPRYKVTKRGQDVALRCDPISGHVSLYWYRQALGQGPEFLTYFNYEAQQDKSGLPNDRFSAERPEGSISTLTIQRTEQRDSAMYRCASNSNHNEQFFGPGTRLTVL.

The chain has TRBV14 and TRBJ2-1. The CDR3 is made up of 13 amino acids. CDR1 and CDR2 from the germline V gene are SGHDN and FVKESK. CDR3 protein: CASSQDLYNEQFF.

The chain uses TRBV14 and TRBJ2-3; TCRdb's D call, TRBD1, is unchecked because there is no DNA. The CDR3 has 14 amino acids. Germline CDR1 and CDR2: SGHDN and FVKESK. The CDR3 sequence: CASSRPGPLDTQYF.

The rearrangement joins TRBV30 to TRBJ2-7. Per germline, CDR1 GTSNPN and CDR2 SVGIG (reference sequence). This CDR3 region has 12 residues. The chain's CDR3 is CAWTDYSYEQYF.

This sequence joins TRBV4-2 and TRBJ1-3; TCRdb gives TRBD1 as the D gene, but with no DNA this cannot be confirmed. This CDR3 spans 15 amino acids. The germline V gene encodes CDR1 LGHNA and CDR2 YNFKEQ. The CDR3 protein is CASSQGWGEGNTIYF.

The chain joins TRBV6-1 to TRBJ2-2; TCRdb returns TRBD1, unconfirmable since there is no DNA. Germline V gives CDR1 MNHNS, CDR2 SASEGT. This CDR3 comprises 14 residues. CDR3 sequence reads: CASTWTVSTGELFF.

The chain joins TRBV5-1 to TRBJ2-2; there is no DNA to check the TCRdb D call of TRBD1. The germline CDR1 and CDR2 sequences are SGHRS and YFSETQ. This CDR3 comprises 15 residues. The CDR3 loop reads CASTGQSSHTGELFF.

V and J are TRBV7-9 and TRBJ1-2; as DNA is missing, the TRBD1 call by TCRdb cannot be tested. The germline V gene has CDR1 SEHNR and CDR2 FQNEAQ (reference sequence). The CDR3 loop spans 14 amino acids. The CDR3 spells CASFSTGDDYGYTF.

CDR3 in amino acids: CASSYETHSGRDSYEQYF. The chain is built from TRBV7-2 and TRBJ2-7; no DNA is available, so the TRBD2 call from TCRdb remains unchecked. CDR1 and CDR2 (germline): SGHTA, FQGNSA. This CDR3 contains 18 residues.

The V gene is TRBV25-1, the J gene TRBJ2-2; the TCRdb call, TRBD1, lacks DNA for checking. Germline V gives CDR1 MGHDK, CDR2 SYGVNS. This CDR3 is 12 amino acids long. CDR3 region: CASSEQGTGLFF.

V gene TRBV6-4 combines with J gene TRBJ2-7. The CDR3 is 15 residues long. Germline V CDR1 and CDR2: MRHNA, SNTAGT. CDR3 region: CASRYPRPTGGEQYF.

The rearrangement uses TRBV3-1 and TRBJ2-3; TCRdb proposes TRBD1, but this gene call is untestable without DNA. The CDR3 runs 16 residues. The V gene's germline CDR1 is LGHDT and CDR2 YNNKEL (reference sequence). The CDR3 sequence is CASSQVTGGSTDTQYF.